The 5 T cell receptor beta chains in this list originate from one sample, sequenced in a study of blood T cell repertoires in COVID-19. The data were produced by immunoSEQ multiplex PCR, yet TCRdb's version contains in-frame clones alone and is incomplete. The sample holds roughly 250,000 clones, around 84% seen once. Sequenced input: PBMCs or T cells enriched from blood (not recorded which). These receptors were collected from a woman aged 50 to 65 who had recovered from COVID-19.

The chain employs TRBV29-1 and TRBJ2-4; 7 bases line up with TRBD1. The CDR3 consists of 12 residues. The J segment lost 3 bases and the V segment lost 4 bases, leaving 0 bases of the junction unmatched. The germline gives CDR1 SQVTM, CDR2 ANQGSEA. The CDR3 coding sequence is TGCAGCGTTGGGGACAGCAAAAACATTCAGTACTTC. This encodes CSVGDSKNIQYF.

The V gene is TRBV6-5, the J gene TRBJ1-1; 9 bases are shared with TRBD1. Germline CDR1 is MNHEY and CDR2 is SVGAGI. V shed 5 bases, J shed 6 bases, and the junction held 4 bases outside the gene matches. This CDR3 spans 13 amino acids. In DNA, the CDR3 is TGTGCCAGCAGTAGGGGGACAGGGTCTGAAGCTTTCTTT. As protein: CASSRGTGSEAFF.

This clone came up once. V is TRBV10-3 and J is TRBJ1-2, with 8 bases identical to TRBD1. CDR3 length equals 14 residues. Germline assignment: CDR1 ENHRY and CDR2 SYGVKD. After removal of 3 bases from V and 6 bases from J, the junction contained 6 bases not matched to a gene. The DNA of the CDR3 is TGTGCCATCAGTGACGACAGGGGATCGGATGGCTACACCTTC. Protein: CAISDDRGSDGYTF.

The table lists this clone with a count of one. The V and J genes are TRBV5-1 and TRBJ1-5; perhaps TRBD1 as D (6 bases). This CDR3 has 14 residues. Trimming left V 4 bases short and J 0 bases short, with 8 bases between. CDR1 SGHRS and CDR2 YFSETQ come from the germline V gene. Here the CDR3 DNA reads TGCGCCAGCAGCCTGGACAGTAGCAATCAGCCCCAGCATTTT. It encodes CASSLDSSNQPQHF.

J is TRBJ2-3 and V is TRBV19; D call uncertain. CDR1 is LNHDA and CDR2 is SQIVND in the germline V gene (reference sequence). The germline V and J ends were trimmed by 5 bases and 6 bases, with 6 bases remaining between them. This CDR3 is built from 11 residues. The CDR3 sequence: CASSPSDTQYF. The DNA of the CDR3 is TGTGCCAGTAGTCCGTCCGATACGCAGTATTTT.